This entry describes one TCR beta chain. This sample stems from a study of blood T cell repertoires in COVID-19. Study information: Samples of COVID-19 (acute and convalescent) were obtained from the United States, Italy and Spain.

As originally analysed: Reference gene primer amplification yielded estimated nucleated cell counts. Method: immunoSEQ multiplex PCR; TCRdb's copy keeps in-frame clones and lacks some. The V and J calls and clone size are taken from that table; D and trimming were inferred from the DNA. The sample holds approximately 72,000 clones; around 83% are singletons and the top ten take approximately 32%. The CDR3 extends over 19 amino acids. The V segment lost 5 bases and the J segment 1 base; nucleotides outside the gene matches: 9. Germline V gene sequence: CDR1 SGHTA, CDR2 FQGNSA. This chain connects TRBV7-2 to TRBJ2-1; the match to TRBD2 covers 15 bases. This TCR came from an elderly woman with active or convalescent COVID-19. Sequencing input: peripheral blood. The CDR3 loop reads CASSGRGLAGGESYNEQFF. CDR3 in DNA: TGTGCCAGCAGCGGCAGGGGACTAGCGGGGGGTGAATCCTACAATGAGCAGTTCTTC. The variable domain in full, completed from reference TRBV7-2 and TRBJ2-1, reads GAGVSQSPSNKVTEKGKDVELRCDPISGHTALYWYRQSLGQGLEFLIYFQGNSAPDKSGLPSDRFSAERTGGSVSTLTIQRTQQEDSAVYLCASSGRGLAGGESYNEQFFGPGTRLTVL.